This TCR beta chain was recovered during a study of T cell responses to AZD1222 COVID-19 vaccine. Generated by immunoSEQ multiplex PCR, the TCRdb table keeps only in-frame clones and is missing some. Of about 120,000 clones detected, roughly 87% appear once; the ten largest clones hold approximately 7.5%. Findings and limits, study-wide: Repertoires were collected only later (after the peak T cell response had occurred). Unmutated variant regions are reportedly the target of nearly half of TCRs that are spike-specific. It was only a handful of AZD1222 recipients who were seropositive at baseline.

On this clone: What it binds is not known.

The sequences come from peripheral blood, collected on day 0 of AZD1222 vaccination. This clonotype was obtained from an adult in good health.

The CDR3 region is CASRPGTGLTYEQYF. CDR3 coding DNA: TGTGCCAGCAGGCCGGGGACAGGCCTAACCTACGAGCAGTACTTC. V usage is TRBV27 and J usage is TRBJ2-7; 8 bases line up with TRBD1. Germline values: CDR1 MNHEY, CDR2 SMNVEV (reference sequence). This CDR3 is built from 15 residues. Trimming cost V 6 bases and J 2 bases; bases outside gene matches: 9.